The rows below give T cell receptor beta chains drawn from one sample of a study of OX40 agonist ivuxolimab in advanced cancers. Assay: immunoSEQ multiplex PCR; the TCRdb copy retains only in-frame clones and omits some. In the table there are tens of thousands of clones, 88% of which are singletons. The source was CD4+ or CD8+ T cells sorted from blood, collected in a trial of the OX40 agonist ivuxolimab. The receptor set was obtained from an adult with an advanced solid tumor such as melanoma, head and neck, liver or kidney cancer. Each CDR3 is given with its conserved first and last residue. Expanded clones get a size class; other rows say once, few or many, or leave the size out.

V	size	J	CDR3
TRBV9	.	TRBJ2-1	CASSVGVYNEQFF
TRBV5-6	.	TRBJ2-5	CASSWRETQYF
TRBV27	.	TRBJ2-1	CASSLFGVDGPHSYNEQFF
TRBV29-1	.	TRBJ2-3	CSVLTTRTGGLWGTDTQYF
TRBV2	.	TRBJ1-1	CASSLQGPDTEAFF
TRBV7-6	.	TRBJ2-7	CASSLGHGTGGSYEQYF
TRBV2	few	TRBJ1-5	CARTNQPQHF
TRBV30	.	TRBJ1-1	CACEGTMNTEAFF
TRBV5-1	once	TRBJ1-5	CASSLDGGSNQPQHF
TRBV6-5	.	TRBJ2-2	CASGDRAAGELFF
TRBV9	.	TRBJ1-2	CASSGWGTGNYGYTF
TRBV11-2	.	TRBJ2-2	CASSLRQGYTGELFF
TRBV7-2	.	TRBJ2-2	CASSLGWRVNTGELFF
TRBV28	.	TRBJ2-7	CASSSGAREQYF
TRBV7-3	.	TRBJ2-2	CASSSQGARTGELFF
TRBV6-6	.	TRBJ2-7	CASSYETGGVSYEQYF
TRBV18	.	TRBJ2-5	CASSDRFETQYF